This T cell receptor (beta chain) was recorded in a study of blood T cell repertoires in COVID-19. Across the study: Some COVID-19 samples were acute and others convalescent; all came from the United States, Italy and Spain.

Germline CDR1 is SGDLS and CDR2 is YYNGEE. Trimming took 4 bases from V and 2 from J; bases not matched to a gene: 3. There are 14 residues in the CDR3. Sequencing used immunoSEQ multiplex PCR; TCRdb keeps in-frame clones, though not all of them. The repertoire holds over 150,000 clones, approximately 84% seen once, with around 1% in the top ten. Sequences were obtained from peripheral blood. The V call is TRBV9, the J call TRBJ1-3; 7 bases match TRBD1. The clonotype originates from a man aged 35 to 55 with acute or convalescent COVID-19. The CDR3 reads CASSRTGAGNTIYF. The CDR3 DNA is TGTGCCAGCAGCCGAACAGGGGCTGGAAACACCATATATTTT.